The 8 T cell receptor beta chains given below trace back to one sample, sequenced in a study of T cell responses to AZD1222 COVID-19 vaccine. Sequencing used immunoSEQ multiplex PCR; TCRdb keeps in-frame clones, though not all of them. The data show 250,000 to 300,000 clones, with about 94% seen just once and less than 0.65% held by the top ten. The starting material was peripheral blood, obtained 28 days after the second AZD1222 dose. The source of these receptors is an adult who received the AZD1222 COVID-19 vaccine.

This rearrangement joins TRBV2 to TRBJ1-5; the D is unclear. This CDR3 comprises 14 residues. Trimming took off 7 bases at V and 1 base at J, with 11 bases between the two ends. Per the germline V gene, CDR1 is SNHLY and CDR2 is FYNNEI. CDR3 loop: CASNRRGSNQPQHF. CDR3 DNA: TGTGCCAGCAACCGACGAGGAAGCAATCAGCCCCAGCATTTT.

The chain is built from TRBV7-2 and TRBJ1-5, with D unclear. CDR1 is SGHTA and CDR2 is FQGNSA in the germline V gene. Trimming took 5 bases from V and 2 from J, leaving 10 bases between them. This CDR3 has 14 residues. The CDR3 here is CASSPQRGNQPQHF. In nucleotides, the CDR3 is TGTGCCAGCAGCCCACAGAGGGGCAATCAGCCCCAGCATTTT.

This chain joins TRBV4-1 and TRBJ1-6; no clear D gene. With 1 base removed from V and 8 bases from J, the gap between germline ends came to 9 bases. Per germline, CDR1 MGHRA and CDR2 YSYEKL. This CDR3 comprises 14 residues. CDR3 residues: CASSQVGAHSPLHF. The CDR3 coding sequence is TGCGCCAGCAGCCAAGTGGGTGCCCATTCACCCCTCCACTTT.

The chain is built from TRBV29-1 and TRBJ2-5, with D uncertain. This CDR3 region has 11 residues. Germline CDR1 and CDR2: SQVTM and ANQGSEA. Trimming cost V 0 bases and J 8 bases, with 7 bases left between them. The CDR3 DNA follows: TGCAGCGTTGAAGATCCGGGCACCCAGTACTTC. This codes for CSVEDPGTQYF.

V gene TRBV29-1 combines with J gene TRBJ1-1; D is possibly TRBD1 (6 bases). V was trimmed by 6 bases and J by 3 bases, leaving 17 bases between them. CDR3 size: 14 residues. CDR1 and CDR2 (germline): SQVTM, ANQGSEA. The CDR3 sequence: CSVQGHLTDTEAFF. In nucleotides, the CDR3 is TGCAGCGTCCAGGGACATCTGACGGACACTGAAGCTTTCTTT.

The V call is TRBV5-5, the J call TRBJ1-2; maybe TRBD1 (5 bases). The CDR3 consists of 13 residues. In germline, CDR1 is SGHKS, CDR2 YYEKEE (reference sequence). V lost 1 base, J lost 4 bases, and 8 bases lay in between. The CDR3 DNA sequence: TGTGCCAGCAGCTTGAAGGGGCCCTATGGCTACACCTTC. Protein: CASSLKGPYGYTF.

Note on this clone: This specimen includes other DNA sequences encoding the same CDR3. The gene calls are TRBV28 and TRBJ2-2; 7 nucleotides agree with TRBD1. J lost 1 base, V lost 6 bases, and 2 bases had no gene match. CDR1 and CDR2 from the germline V gene are MDHEN and SYDVKM. This CDR3 has 14 amino acids. The CDR3 region has the DNA TGTGCCAGCAGACGACAGGGGAACACCGGGGAGCTGTTTTTT. Translating it yields CASRRQGNTGELFF.

The rearrangement joins TRBV4-1 to TRBJ1-2; D is unresolved. There are 14 residues in the CDR3. Trimming left V 3 bases short and J 2 bases short, with 10 bases between. The germline V gene has CDR1 MGHRA and CDR2 YSYEKL. The CDR3 is CASSQRATNYGYTF. The CDR3 DNA is TGCGCCAGCAGCCAGCGGGCGACGAACTATGGCTACACCTTC.